This TCR beta chain stems from a study of breast tumors, draining lymph nodes, adjacent tissues. Study results and caveats: Tumor T cell lymph node origin was a supported hypothesis, not proven. Tumor and nontumor repertoires were significantly more similar in luminal-like than in basal-like breast cancer. Tumor TCR diversity was below lymph nodes but above nontumor tissue. The data were judged consistent with most tumor T cells coming from lymph node and expanding in tumor.

Using its own MiXCR run on the multiplex PCR reads, TCRdb lists one record per CDR3 protein. The sample has about 300,000 distinct CDR3 sequences; 30% to 35% are singletons. The V gene end was trimmed by 3 bases and the J gene end by 7 bases; junction bases not matched to a gene: 6. The CDR3 consists of 15 residues. CDR1 and CDR2 from the germline V gene are SGHAT and FQNNGV. Of note for this clonotype: Its antigen is still unknown. A much larger clone differs by one base, so this may be a read error.

Samples came from axillary lymph nodes draining the breast cancer. This TCR was sampled from a female donor with breast cancer. Some clones in this sample may be carry-over from other donors' samples. J is TRBJ2-1 and V is TRBV11-2; 10 bases match TRBD2. The sample comprised axillary lymph node tissue. CDR3 sequence reads: CASSFGLAERNEQFF. CDR3 DNA: TGTGCCAGCAGCTTTGGACTAGCGGAAAGGAATGAGCAGTTCTTC. Complete variable domain (other parts from reference TRBV11-2 and TRBJ2-1): EAGVAQSPRYKIIEKRQSVAFWCNPISGHATLYWYQQILGQGPKLLIQFQNNGVVDDSQLPKDRFSAERLKGVDSTLKIQPAKLEDSAVYLCASSFGLAERNEQFFGPGTRLTVL.